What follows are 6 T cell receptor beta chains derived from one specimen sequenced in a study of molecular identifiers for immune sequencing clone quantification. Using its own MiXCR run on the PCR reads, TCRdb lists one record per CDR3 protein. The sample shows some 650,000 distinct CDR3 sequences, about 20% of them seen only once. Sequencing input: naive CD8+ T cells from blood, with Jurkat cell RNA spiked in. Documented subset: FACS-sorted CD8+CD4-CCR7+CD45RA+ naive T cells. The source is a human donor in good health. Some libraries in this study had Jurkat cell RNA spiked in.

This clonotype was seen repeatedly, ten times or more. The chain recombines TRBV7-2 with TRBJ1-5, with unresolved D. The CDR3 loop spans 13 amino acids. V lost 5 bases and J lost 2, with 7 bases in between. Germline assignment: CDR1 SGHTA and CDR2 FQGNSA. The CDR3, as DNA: TGTGCCAGCAGCACTGAGGGCAATCAGCCCCAGCATTTT. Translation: CASSTEGNQPQHF.

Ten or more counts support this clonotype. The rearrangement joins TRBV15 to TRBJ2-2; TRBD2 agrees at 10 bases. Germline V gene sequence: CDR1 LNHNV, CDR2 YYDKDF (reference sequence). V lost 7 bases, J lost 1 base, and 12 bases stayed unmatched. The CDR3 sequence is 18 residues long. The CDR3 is CATTDTDGTSENTGELFF. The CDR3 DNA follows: TGTGCCACCACCGATACTGATGGGACTAGCGAGAACACCGGGGAGCTGTTTTTT. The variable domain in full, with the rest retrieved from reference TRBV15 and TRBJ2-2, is DAMVIQNPRYQVTQFGKPVTLSCSQTLNHNVMYWYQQKSSQAPKLLFHYYDKDFNNEADTPDNFQSRRPNTSFCFLDIRSPGLGDTAMYLCATTDTDGTSENTGELFFGEGSRLTVL.

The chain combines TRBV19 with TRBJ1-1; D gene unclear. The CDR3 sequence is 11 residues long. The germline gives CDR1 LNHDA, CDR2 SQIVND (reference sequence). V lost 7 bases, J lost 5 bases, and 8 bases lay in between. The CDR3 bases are TGTGCCAGTAATTTGGGGACTGAAGCTTTCTTT. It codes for CASNLGTEAFF.

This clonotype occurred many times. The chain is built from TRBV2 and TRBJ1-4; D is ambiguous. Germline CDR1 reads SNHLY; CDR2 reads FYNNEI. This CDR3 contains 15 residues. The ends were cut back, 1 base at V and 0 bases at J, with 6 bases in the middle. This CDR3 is CASSEGPATNEKLFF. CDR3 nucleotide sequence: TGTGCCAGCAGTGAAGGGCCGGCAACTAATGAAAAACTGTTTTTT.

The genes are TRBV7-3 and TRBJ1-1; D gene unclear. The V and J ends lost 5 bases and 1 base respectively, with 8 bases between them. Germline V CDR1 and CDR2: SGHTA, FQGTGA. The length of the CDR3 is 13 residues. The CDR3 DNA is TGTGCCAGCAGCCTCCACGCGAACACTGAAGCTTTCTTT. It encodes CASSLHANTEAFF.

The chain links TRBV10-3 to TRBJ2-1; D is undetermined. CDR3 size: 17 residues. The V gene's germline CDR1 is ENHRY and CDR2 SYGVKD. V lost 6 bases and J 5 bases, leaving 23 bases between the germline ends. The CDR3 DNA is TGTGCCATCAGCCCCATATTATCTAAAACCGTTAACAATGAGCAGTTCTTC. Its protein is CAISPILSKTVNNEQFF.